The clone carrying this T cell receptor (beta chain) has just a few counts. Its antigen remains unidentified. The CDR3 loop spans 15 amino acids. Trimming left V 6 bases short and J 1 base short, with 15 bases between. Germline lookup yields CDR1 KGHSH and CDR2 LQKENI. These data come from a study of cytomegalovirus exposure and HLA in healthy donors. Study-level points and caveats: The study carried out a later analysis of TCR beta sequences. It associated 15,000 to 20,000 of them with specific HLA alleles at a false discovery rate of 0.05. A link between a missense DCLRE1C variant and TCR beta V- and J-gene trimming emerged from a later analysis.

Amplification used 60 Vbeta primers and 13 Jbeta primers. Produced via immunoSEQ multiplex PCR; TCRdb's table is partial and in-frame only. This sample has roughly 43,000 clones, with under 65% found just once. V gene TRBV18 combines with J gene TRBJ1-1, with unresolved D. Sequencing input: PBMCs. The TCR was taken from a human donor in good health. The CDR3 here is CASSPRLLSNTEAFF. CDR3 coding DNA: TGTGCCAGCTCCCCTCGACTGTTATCGAACACTGAAGCTTTCTTT.